The rows below give T cell receptor beta chains drawn from one sample of a study of blood T cell repertoires in COVID-19. TCRdb's copy holds only in-frame clones and misses some; the assay was immunoSEQ multiplex PCR. This table holds about 270,000 clones, more than 65% found once. The sample taken for sequencing was peripheral blood. These receptors originate from a woman aged 18-29 years with acute or convalescent COVID-19. Each CDR3 is given with its conserved first and last residue. Each record gives: V gene, clone size, J gene, D gene, CDR3 DNA, CDR3 protein. The D gene is left open where the match is weak. Clone size appears in some rows only: once, few, many, or a class for an expanded clone.

TRBV15,.,TRBJ1-5,.,TGTGCCACCAGCCCTTTCAGGTCAAATCAGCCCCAGCATTTT,CATSPFRSNQPQHF
TRBV6-6,.,TRBJ2-7,.,TGTGCCAGCAGTTACTCCGGTGCCGAGGACTACGAGCAGTACTTC,CASSYSGAEDYEQYF
TRBV13,.,TRBJ1-1,.,TGTGCCAGCATCCCGACAGTCGGATTGAACACTGAAGCTTTCTTT,CASIPTVGLNTEAFF
TRBV11-2,.,TRBJ2-2,.,TGTGCCAGCAGCTTAGGAGAGGGCTACACCGGGGAGCTGTTTTTT,CASSLGEGYTGELFF
TRBV7-9,.,TRBJ1-4,TRBD1,TGTGCCAGCAGTCCGGGACAGGCAACTAATGAAAAACTGTTTTTT,CASSPGQATNEKLFF
TRBV29-1,.,TRBJ1-2,TRBD1,TGCAGCGTTGAAGACGGACAGGGTTATGGCTACACCTTC,CSVEDGQGYGYTF
TRBV6-5,.,TRBJ1-1,TRBD1,TGTGCCAGCAGTTACTCAACAGGGGGAGGATGGAAAGCTTTCTTT,CASSYSTGGGWKAFF
TRBV6-2/TRBV6-3,.,TRBJ2-3,TRBD2,TGTGCCAGCAGTTACCGACTAGCGGGAGGGCCGATCGACACAGATACGCAGTATTTT,CASSYRLAGGPIDTDTQYF
TRBV13,.,TRBJ1-2,.,TGTGCCAGCAGCTTCCTAGACCCCGATAAGGTTGATGGCTACACCTTC,CASSFLDPDKVDGYTF
TRBV19,.,TRBJ1-1,TRBD1,TGTGCCAGTACCCCAACGACAGGGATGAACACTGAAGCTTTCTTT,CASTPTTGMNTEAFF
TRBV6-2/TRBV6-3,.,TRBJ2-7,TRBD2,TGTGCCAGCAGTTTATCGGGACTAGCGGGTTCCGAGCAGTACTTC,CASSLSGLAGSEQYF
TRBV6-2/TRBV6-3,.,TRBJ2-2,.,TGTGCCAGCAGTCCGATAGGGGGGGCCGGGGAGCTGTTTTTT,CASSPIGGAGELFF
TRBV7-9,.,TRBJ1-2,.,TGTGCCAGCAGCTCCCATAGCACGGCTAACTATGGCTACACCTTC,CASSSHSTANYGYTF
TRBV6-5,.,TRBJ2-7,TRBD1,TGTGCCACCGGGACAGCCTACGAGCAGTACTTC,CATGTAYEQYF
TRBV11-2,once,TRBJ2-3,TRBD1,TGTGCCAGCAGCTTACTAGGGACAGCGGCAGATACGCAGTATTTT,CASSLLGTAADTQYF
TRBV10-3,.,TRBJ1-4,.,TGTGCCATCAGTGATCTAGCAACTAATGAAAAACTGTTTTTT,CAISDLATNEKLFF
TRBV2,.,TRBJ2-4,TRBD2,TGTGCCAGCAGCGTCCTTGGCGGGGGGTTAGGAAACATTCAGTACTTC,CASSVLGGGLGNIQYF
TRBV9,.,TRBJ1-1,.,TGTGCCAGCAGCGTAGGGTGGGGAGGGGACACTGAAGCTTTCTTT,CASSVGWGGDTEAFF
TRBV28,.,TRBJ2-7,TRBD2,TGTGCCAGCAGTGGGACTAGCGGGAGGAGCGAGCAGTACTTC,CASSGTSGRSEQYF
TRBV4-3,.,TRBJ1-2,.,TGCGCCAGCAGCCAAGAGAGGGCGGTTACCCCCTATGGCTACACCTTC,CASSQERAVTPYGYTF
TRBV27,.,TRBJ2-2,TRBD1,TGTGCCAGCAGTCGAAGACAGGGTAACACCGGGGAGCTGTTTTTT,CASSRRQGNTGELFF
TRBV5-4,few,TRBJ2-1,.,TGTGCCAGCAGCCGCGAGAGGGAGGTACGATACAATGAGCAGTTCTTC,CASSREREVRYNEQFF
TRBV19,few,TRBJ2-1,.,TGTGCCAGTAGTATCCGGAATAGGGGCAATGAGCAGTTCTTC,CASSIRNRGNEQFF
TRBV2,.,TRBJ2-5,.,TGTGCCAGCAGTGAATGGGCAGTAGGGAGTGCGGAGACCCAGTACTTC,CASSEWAVGSAETQYF
TRBV4-3,.,TRBJ2-7,.,TGCGCCAGCAGCCAAGAGGCTTTCCGCTCCTACGAGCAGTACTTC,CASSQEAFRSYEQYF
TRBV5-6,.,TRBJ1-1,.,TGTGCCAGCAGCTTGGGGGAAGGACAGGAAGCTTTCTTT,CASSLGEGQEAFF
TRBV7-9,.,TRBJ2-3,TRBD2,TGTGCCAGCACGACTAGCATCGCAGATACGCAGTATTTT,CASTTSIADTQYF
TRBV30,once,TRBJ1-4,.,TGTGCCTGGAGGGGGCGACCTCTCCTCCCCGAAAAACTGTTTTTT,CAWRGRPLLPEKLFF
TRBV11-3,.,TRBJ2-2,.,TGTGCCAGCACCGATTGGGTCCCAGGCGCGGAGCTGTTTTTT,CASTDWVPGAELFF
TRBV21-1,.,TRBJ1-2,.,TGTGCCAGCAGCAGACACGTTACCCAGGGGATGATCTATGGCTACACCTTC,CASSRHVTQGMIYGYTF
TRBV27,.,TRBJ2-7,TRBD1,TGTGCCAGCAGCACCGGGACAGCAAGAATCTACGAGCAGTACTTC,CASSTGTARIYEQYF
TRBV4-3,.,TRBJ2-3,.,TGCGCCAGCAGCCTAGGATGGGGGGAGACCTTAGATACGCAGTATTTT,CASSLGWGETLDTQYF
TRBV29-1,.,TRBJ2-1,TRBD2,TGCAGCGTTGACAGGACTAGCGGCGTCTCGGATGAGCAGTTCTTC,CSVDRTSGVSDEQFF
TRBV11-2,.,TRBJ2-7,TRBD2,TGTGCCAGCAGCTTAGAATGGCTAGCGGAACTATCTAGCTCCTACGAGCAGTACTTC,CASSLEWLAELSSSYEQYF
TRBV30,.,TRBJ2-1,.,TGTGCCTGGAGCCGATCAGGAAGCTCCTACAATGAGCAGTTCTTC,CAWSRSGSSYNEQFF
TRBV19,.,TRBJ2-7,.,TGTGCCAGTAGTATCGGGTGGAAACGCTACGAGCAGTACTTC,CASSIGWKRYEQYF
TRBV5-1,.,TRBJ1-2,.,TGCGCCAGCAGCGCCCAAACTGTGGGCTACACCTTC,CASSAQTVGYTF
TRBV3-1/TRBV3-2,.,TRBJ2-7,TRBD2,TGTGCCAGTTCGGTCAATCCGGGACTAGCGGGAGGGCTCAACGAGCAGTACTTC,CASSVNPGLAGGLNEQYF
TRBV11-3,.,TRBJ2-7,.,TGTGCCAGCAGCCCTGGGCCAGCCACTGAGCAGTACTTC,CASSPGPATEQYF
TRBV30,.,TRBJ2-7,TRBD1,TGTGCCTGGAGCAGGCCGGGACAGGGGTTCTACGAGCAGTACTTC,CAWSRPGQGFYEQYF
TRBV12-3/TRBV12-4,.,TRBJ1-4,.,TGTGCCAGCAGCCCCGTTGGCCTTCAAAAACTGTTTTTT,CASSPVGLQKLFF
TRBV14,few,TRBJ2-7,.,TGTGCCAGCAGCCGTTATATTGGGGCTTGGTACTTC,CASSRYIGAWYF
TRBV2,.,TRBJ1-2,TRBD1,TGTGCCAGCATAGGGACAGGGGATATCTATAACTATGGCTACACCTTC,CASIGTGDIYNYGYTF
TRBV5-8,.,TRBJ2-2,.,TGTGCCAGCAGCCATCTCTTTAGCGGCTCCACCGGGGAGCTGTTTTTT,CASSHLFSGSTGELFF
TRBV7-9,medium-sized,TRBJ1-4,TRBD1,TGTGCCAGCAGCCCAGACAGGGTTGATGAAAAACTGTTTTTT,CASSPDRVDEKLFF
TRBV6-1,.,TRBJ2-1,TRBD2,TGTGCCAGCAGTAAAGGGACTAGCGGAAAATCCTACAATGAGCAGTTCTTC,CASSKGTSGKSYNEQFF
TRBV30,.,TRBJ2-1,.,TGTGCCTGGAGTCTCGGGGGTAAAGCATCGAGGACCAATGAGCAGTTCTTC,CAWSLGGKASRTNEQFF
TRBV7-9,.,TRBJ2-1,.,TGTGCCAGCAGCTTAGCCGAGACTAGCAATGAGCAGTTCTTC,CASSLAETSNEQFF
TRBV24-1,few,TRBJ2-5,TRBD2,TGTGCCACCAGTGATTATCAGCGGGAGTCGGAGACCCAGTACTTC,CATSDYQRESETQYF
TRBV20-1,.,TRBJ2-1,TRBD1,TGCAGTGCTAGTATTCAAGGACAGGGCTACAATGAGCAGTTCTTC,CSASIQGQGYNEQFF
TRBV7-9,.,TRBJ2-7,TRBD1,TGTGCCAGCAGCACCCGGGACAGGGGGGTTCATTCCTACGAGCAGTACTTC,CASSTRDRGVHSYEQYF
TRBV11-2,.,TRBJ1-5,TRBD1,TGTGCCAGCAGCTCGGACAGGGGGCGAGATCAGCCCCAGCATTTT,CASSSDRGRDQPQHF
TRBV10-3,.,TRBJ2-4,TRBD2,TGTGCCATCAGTGCTTCTAGCGGGAGGGCCGGGGCCAAAAACATTCAGTACTTC,CAISASSGRAGAKNIQYF
TRBV6-1,.,TRBJ1-3,.,TGTGCCAGCAGTGCTGGGAGGAGAGCCTCTGGAAACACCATATATTTT,CASSAGRRASGNTIYF